The rows below give T cell receptor beta chains drawn from one sample of a study of blood T cell repertoires in COVID-19. This table comes from immunoSEQ multiplex PCR, and its TCRdb copy is limited to in-frame clones, with some not included. Here the sample spans more than 140,000 clones, about 83% being singletons. Sequencing used peripheral blood. These receptor sequences come from a human donor in a cohort sampled during active COVID-19. Both conserved end residues are part of each CDR3. The D gene is left open where the match is weak. Not all rows give a size; the values are once, few, many and, for expanded clones, a class.

D gene	V gene	J gene	clone size	CDR3 length	CDR3 protein
NA	TRBV6-4	TRBJ2-1	NA	13	CASSTGDSDEQFF
NA	TRBV5-4	TRBJ2-2	NA	15	CASSAGSANTGELFF
NA	TRBV29-1	TRBJ1-2	few	13	CSVDRQLTYGYTF
TRBD2	TRBV9	TRBJ2-2	few	17	CASSPRATSGSGGELFF
NA	TRBV6-2/TRBV6-3	TRBJ2-7	NA	15	CASSYQGAGPYEQYF
NA	TRBV7-3	TRBJ2-1	NA	15	CASSLVRVKYNEQFF
TRBD1	TRBV5-6	TRBJ1-2	once	15	CASSLYGTGSYGYTF
NA	TRBV3-1/TRBV3-2	TRBJ1-1	NA	14	CASSRGGMNTEAFF
TRBD1	TRBV28	TRBJ1-5	NA	12	CASRAGGQPQHF
TRBD2	TRBV7-2	TRBJ2-7	once	14	CASSFLAGAYEQYF
TRBD1	TRBV7-2	TRBJ2-7	NA	15	CASSLVSQGVSEQYF
NA	TRBV3-1/TRBV3-2	TRBJ1-1	NA	15	CASSPQTGYNTEAFF
NA	TRBV7-2	TRBJ2-5	once	13	CASSKQGQETQYF
NA	TRBV10-3	TRBJ1-1	NA	13	CAISGQQNTEAFF
TRBD2	TRBV7-8	TRBJ2-1	NA	17	CASSLTSGFEAYNEQFF
NA	TRBV27	TRBJ2-2	NA	13	CASLTSSGGELFF
NA	TRBV11-2	TRBJ1-3	NA	17	CASSPSQSSRSGNTIYF
TRBD1	TRBV7-3	TRBJ2-2	NA	14	CASRRDRNTGELFF
NA	TRBV29-1	TRBJ1-4	NA	13	CSVVGGTREKLFF
TRBD1	TRBV5-1	TRBJ1-1	NA	13	CASSSGQVGQAFF
TRBD1	TRBV27	TRBJ1-1	once	16	CASSPTGIGFGTEAFF
NA	TRBV18	TRBJ1-5	NA	15	CASSSTAYSNQPQHF
TRBD1	TRBV19	TRBJ1-5	NA	16	CASSRQGAISNQPQHF
NA	TRBV21-1	TRBJ1-1	NA	13	CASSVRGPTEAFF
NA	TRBV9	TRBJ2-5	NA	14	CASSAQAVLETQYF
TRBD1	TRBV6-6	TRBJ2-7	NA	14	CASSSDRGSYEQYF
TRBD1	TRBV4-2	TRBJ1-2	NA	15	CASSAGTGLNYGYTF
NA	TRBV7-6	TRBJ2-7	NA	13	CASSLQKSYEQYF
NA	TRBV3-1/TRBV3-2	TRBJ2-7	NA	11	CASSSSYEQYF
NA	TRBV27	TRBJ1-2	once	13	CASSLQQGGGYTF
TRBD2	TRBV3-1/TRBV3-2	TRBJ2-2	NA	17	CASSQDLAGMRTGELFF
TRBD2	TRBV28	TRBJ2-7	NA	15	CASRRGGSGGYEQYF
NA	TRBV23-1	TRBJ1-2	NA	14	CASSQSNSYYGYTF
TRBD2	TRBV19	TRBJ2-5	NA	14	CASTGTSGIETQYF
TRBD1	TRBV7-3	TRBJ2-7	NA	15	CASSKGGQGAREQYF
NA	TRBV5-1	TRBJ2-3	NA	12	CASSSSTDTQYF
TRBD1	TRBV5-1	TRBJ2-7	NA	13	CASSGGTGREQYF
TRBD2	TRBV7-9	TRBJ2-7	NA	13	CASSSGLANEQYF
NA	TRBV29-1	TRBJ2-5	NA	12	CSSWTRGETQYF
NA	TRBV21-1	TRBJ2-7	NA	13	CASSKLTGSEQYF
NA	TRBV3-1/TRBV3-2	TRBJ1-1	NA	14	CASRREGQGTEAFF
NA	TRBV19	TRBJ2-3	NA	14	CASSIALAGDTQYF
TRBD1	TRBV10-3	TRBJ2-7	NA	13	CASSRQGTYEQYF
NA	TRBV15	TRBJ1-1	many	15	CATSRAPGTNTEAFF